A selection of T cell receptor beta chains follows, all from one sample in a study of identical twins. Via MiXCR, TCRdb re-called the 5' RACE reads, giving one row per CDR3 protein. The sample holds 550,000 to 700,000 distinct CDR3 sequences, around 21% seen once. In addition, the sample was reused for a study of T cells expressing NK-cell markers.

Source material: PBMCs. Receptors were obtained from a woman aged 18-29 years in good health. Both conserved end residues are part of each CDR3. A D gene is named only where the DNA matches it firmly. Not all rows give a size; the values are once, few, many and, for expanded clones, a class.

abundance	j_gene	d_gene	len	v_gene	CDR3nt	CDR3aa
few	TRBJ2-3	-	15	TRBV29-1	TGCAGCGTGGGGGTCGGTAGTTCCGACCCAGATACGCAGTATTTT	CSVGVGSSDPDTQYF
few	TRBJ1-6	-	15	TRBV6-1	TGTGCCAGCATCCGGAGACAGGCGTCGAATTCACCCCTCCACTTT	CASIRRQASNSPLHF
-	TRBJ2-7	-	16	TRBV20-1	TGCAGTGCTAGAGATCATGGGCGGACAAGGAAGGGCGAGCAGTACTTC	CSARDHGRTRKGEQYF
many	TRBJ2-5	-	12	TRBV20-1	TGCAGTGGGGAGGATTTCCAAGAGACCCAGTACTTC	CSGEDFQETQYF
few	TRBJ2-5	-	15	TRBV7-9	TGTGCCAGCAGCCCAACGCAGGGATGGGGGGAGACCCAGTACTTC	CASSPTQGWGETQYF
many	TRBJ1-2	-	14	TRBV7-6	TGTGCCAGCAGCTTAGCTCAGACAGGCCGTGGCTACACCTTC	CASSLAQTGRGYTF
-	TRBJ1-2	-	12	TRBV12-3/TRBV12-4	TGTGCCAGCAGGGACGACAATAGTGGCTACACCTTC	CASRDDNSGYTF
-	TRBJ2-1	-	13	TRBV20-1	TGCAGCAAAGGGGGAGAGGTCGACAATGAGCAGTTCTTC	CSKGGEVDNEQFF
-	TRBJ2-1	TRBD1	16	TRBV24-1	TGTGCCACCAGTGATTTGCTGCGGGACAGGGATAATGAGCAGTTCTTC	CATSDLLRDRDNEQFF
-	TRBJ2-2	-	13	TRBV12-3/TRBV12-4	TGTGCCAGCAGTTTATTCCGGAACGGGGAGCTGTTTTTT	CASSLFRNGELFF
-	TRBJ2-3	-	14	TRBV20-1	TGCAGTGCTAGAAAGCGGCAGCAATCCGATACGCAGTATTTT	CSARKRQQSDTQYF
few	TRBJ1-5	-	14	TRBV7-2	TGTGCCAGCAGCTCCCCAGGACCGCCCATGGCCCAGCATTTT	CASSSPGPPMAQHF
few	TRBJ1-1	-	14	TRBV4-2	TGTGCCAGCAGCGGTGCACACGCGAACACTGAAGCTTTCTTT	CASSGAHANTEAFF
-	TRBJ2-1	TRBD2	14	TRBV6-1	TGTGCCTGCCGCCCTAGCGGGAGCGTTGGTCGAGGGTTCTTC	CACRPSGSVGRGFF
-	TRBJ2-2	TRBD1	15	TRBV7-3	TGTGCCAGCAGCCACAGGGGGCAGAACACCGGGGAGCTGTTTTTT	CASSHRGQNTGELFF
-	TRBJ1-1	-	11	TRBV29-1	TGCAGCGTTGGGAGGGACCTGGGAGCTTTCTTT	CSVGRDLGAFF
-	TRBJ2-1	-	13	TRBV7-8	TGTGCCAGCAGCACGCCAGGCGACAATGAGCAGTTCTTC	CASSTPGDNEQFF
many	TRBJ2-2	-	15	TRBV6-1	TGTGCCAGCAGACCCAACAGGGGAGGGATCGGGGAGCTGTTTTTT	CASRPNRGGIGELFF
-	TRBJ2-5	TRBD2	16	TRBV7-9	TGTGCCAGCAGCTTGTTCGAGGGTAGCGGGAGCGGGACCCAGTACTTC	CASSLFEGSGSGTQYF
-	TRBJ1-4	-	17	TRBV5-4	TGTGCCAGCAGCTTCGGACTCAAACCTGCAACTAATGAAAAACTGTTTTTT	CASSFGLKPATNEKLFF
many	TRBJ2-7	-	12	TRBV29-1	TGCAGCGTTGCCAGGGTACCCTACGAGCAGTACTTC	CSVARVPYEQYF
few	TRBJ2-7	-	13	TRBV27	TGTGCCAGCAGTTTCTCCCCGGACCCACAGCTGTACTTC	CASSFSPDPQLYF
many	TRBJ2-1	TRBD2	13	TRBV2	TGTGCCAGCATTCTCCTAGCGGACAATGAGCAGTTCTTC	CASILLADNEQFF
few	TRBJ2-2	-	14	TRBV10-3	TGTGCCATCAGTGAGTCGCGGAACACCGGGGAGCTGTTTTTT	CAISESRNTGELFF
-	TRBJ2-3	TRBD2	16	TRBV6-5	TGTGCCAGCAGTCACCGGGGACTAGCGGGACCAGATACGCAGTATTTT	CASSHRGLAGPDTQYF
few	TRBJ2-7	-	11	TRBV29-1	TGCAGCGTCCGGGAGACCTACGAGCAGTACTTC	CSVRETYEQYF
many	TRBJ2-2	-	13	TRBV12-3/TRBV12-4	TGTGCCAGCAACCCAGGGGGGGGCCGAGAGCTGTTTTTT	CASNPGGGRELFF
few	TRBJ2-1	TRBD2	16	TRBV7-2	TGTGCCAGCAGCTTACCCCGGACTAGCGGCAGCAATGAGCAGTTCTTC	CASSLPRTSGSNEQFF
few	TRBJ2-2	TRBD1	15	TRBV15	TGTGCCACCAGCCTGGACAGGGCGAACACCGGGGAGCTGTTTTTT	CATSLDRANTGELFF
-	TRBJ2-3	TRBD1	14	TRBV20-1	TGCAGTGCTGACACAGGGGTTAGCACAGATACGCAGTATTTT	CSADTGVSTDTQYF
-	TRBJ2-1	-	13	TRBV20-1	TGCAGTGCTAGAGCGGACGTCAAGTTCGAGCAGTTCTTC	CSARADVKFEQFF
-	TRBJ2-2	TRBD2	16	TRBV7-2	TGTGCCAGCAGCTTGGGGACTAGCGGGAAAGCCGGGGAGCTGTTTTTT	CASSLGTSGKAGELFF
few	TRBJ1-5	-	14	TRBV6-5	TGTGCCAGCAGTTACGGAGGGGCTAATCAGCCCCAGCATTTT	CASSYGGANQPQHF
few	TRBJ2-6	-	17	TRBV23-1	TGCGCCAGCAGTCATGAGTCCGCCCGCTCTGGGGCCAACGTCCTGACTTTC	CASSHESARSGANVLTF
-	TRBJ2-7	-	14	TRBV6-2/TRBV6-3	TGTGCCAGCAGGAGGACAGCTACACCCTACGAGCAGTACTTC	CASRRTATPYEQYF